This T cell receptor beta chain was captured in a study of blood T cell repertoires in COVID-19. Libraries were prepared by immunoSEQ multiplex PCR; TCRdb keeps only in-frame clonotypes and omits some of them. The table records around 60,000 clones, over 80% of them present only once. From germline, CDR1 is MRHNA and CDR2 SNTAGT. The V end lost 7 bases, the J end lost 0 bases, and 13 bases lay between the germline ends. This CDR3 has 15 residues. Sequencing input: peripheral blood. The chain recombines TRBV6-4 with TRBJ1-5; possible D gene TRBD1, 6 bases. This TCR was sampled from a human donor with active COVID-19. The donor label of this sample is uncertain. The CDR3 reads CASTLDSDSNQPQHF. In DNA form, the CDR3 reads TGTGCCAGCACCCTGGACAGTGATAGCAATCAGCCCCAGCATTTT.